A single sample is the source of the 18 T cell receptor beta chains below, sequenced in a study of OX40 agonist ivuxolimab in advanced cancers. The protocol was immunoSEQ multiplex PCR, while the TCRdb copy is restricted to in-frame clones and leaves out a portion. Of some 74,000 clones listed, 82% were seen once; the top ten hold less than 6%. The material sequenced was CD4+ or CD8+ T cells sorted from blood, taken in a trial of the OX40 agonist ivuxolimab. The receptor source for this set is an adult with an advanced solid tumor such as melanoma, head and neck, liver or kidney cancer.

The V call is TRBV7-2, the J call TRBJ2-3; D gene unclear. Trimming left V 4 bases short and J 2 bases short, with 10 bases between. CDR1 and CDR2 (germline): SGHTA, FQGNSA. This CDR3 has 14 residues. The CDR3 here is CASSSTSATDTQYF. DNA for the CDR3: TGTGCCAGCAGCTCGACGTCCGCCACAGATACGCAGTATTTT.

The chain recombines TRBV6-6 with TRBJ2-7; D might be TRBD2 (5 bases). Germline CDR1 reads MNHNY; CDR2 reads SVGAGI (reference sequence). The V end lost 6 bases, the J end lost 4 bases, and 19 bases lay between the germline ends. CDR3 length equals 15 residues. In nucleotides, the CDR3 is TGTGCCAGCAGACCTACCGAGGGATCTAGGTACGAGCAGTACTTC. It is translated as CASRPTEGSRYEQYF.

Only one count was recorded for this clone. The chain couples TRBV9 to TRBJ2-5; 7 nucleotides line up with TRBD1. The junction had 10 bases not matched to a gene; V was cut back by 4 bases and J by 4 bases. The CDR3 loop spans 15 amino acids. Germline loops: CDR1 SGDLS, CDR2 YYNGEE. This CDR3 is CASSTSKGAGETQYF. Here the CDR3 DNA reads TGTGCCAGCAGCACTTCAAAGGGGGCTGGAGAGACCCAGTACTTC.

The CDR3 DNA is TGTGCCAGCAGTTCCGGACAGGGCCCCTACGAGCAGTACTTC. Its protein is CASSSGQGPYEQYF. The gene calls are TRBV28 and TRBJ2-7; 8 nucleotides line up with TRBD1. V shed 4 bases, J shed 2 bases, and the junction held 4 bases outside the gene matches. This CDR3 comprises 14 residues. Germline CDR1 is MDHEN and CDR2 is SYDVKM.

The chain carries TRBV11-2 and TRBJ1-5; D unclear. The germline V gene encodes CDR1 SGHAT and CDR2 FQNNGV. Trimming took off 2 bases at V and 3 bases at J, with 8 bases between the two ends. This CDR3 has 14 residues. The CDR3 region is CASSLFGVNQPQHF. CDR3 nucleotide sequence: TGTGCCAGCAGCTTATTTGGGGTCAATCAGCCCCAGCATTTT.

The rearrangement uses TRBV27 and TRBJ1-3, with D tentatively TRBD1 (6 bases). Germline V gene sequence: CDR1 MNHEY, CDR2 SMNVEV (reference sequence). Trimming removed 5 bases from V and 0 bases from J, with 11 bases in between. CDR3 length: 15 residues. The CDR3 DNA reads as TGTGCCAGCAGTCGGGGGGGCAGCTCTGGAAACACCATATATTTT. Protein: CASSRGGSSGNTIYF.

The chain recombines TRBV5-4 with TRBJ2-1; D might be TRBD2 (6 bases). V lost 4 bases and J lost 2, with 22 bases in between. The CDR3 totals 18 residues. Per germline, CDR1 SGHNT and CDR2 YYREEE (reference sequence). As DNA, the CDR3 is TGTGCCAGCAGCCCAGGAATTCGGGACTGGAGGACCTACAATGAGCAGTTCTTC. Its translation: CASSPGIRDWRTYNEQFF.

V is TRBV11-3 and J is TRBJ2-1, with 8 bases lining up with TRBD2. Germline CDR1 SGHNT, CDR2 YENEEA. This CDR3 is built from 16 residues. Germline trimming cut 2 bases from V and 0 bases from J; bases unmatched to any gene: 3. As DNA, the CDR3 is TGTGCCAGCAGCTTAAGCCTAGCGGGCTCCTACAATGAGCAGTTCTTC. Its protein product is CASSLSLAGSYNEQFF.

CDR3 nucleotide sequence: TGTGCCAGCATACTAGCGGGACATCATCAGCCCCAGCATTTT. Translation gives CASILAGHHQPQHF. The rearrangement joins TRBV28 to TRBJ1-5; tentatively, D is TRBD1 (6 bases). Germline CDR1 and CDR2: MDHEN and SYDVKM. The CDR3 loop spans 14 amino acids. Trimming shortened V by 7 bases and J by 5 bases, and 15 bases separated the two germline ends.

The gene calls are TRBV12-5 and TRBJ2-1, with 10 bases that match TRBD1. The CDR3 length is 13 residues. With 7 bases clipped from V and 8 bases from J, the junction kept 5 bases outside the gene matches. CDR1 is LGHNT and CDR2 is FRNRAP in the germline V gene. CDR3 nucleotides: TGTGCTAGTGTTCGGACAGGGGGTCATGAGCAGTTCTTC. This codes for CASVRTGGHEQFF.

V is TRBV11-2 and J is TRBJ2-3; D possibly corresponds to TRBD2 (6 bases). V lost 4 bases to trimming and J lost 1 base, with 9 bases between them. CDR1 is SGHAT, CDR2 FQNNGV, per germline. The length of the CDR3 is 14 residues. The CDR3 here is CASSYTSRTDTQYF. The CDR3 DNA reads as TGTGCCAGCAGCTATACTAGCCGCACAGATACGCAGTATTTT. The full variable domain, rest sourced from reference TRBV11-2 and TRBJ2-3, is EAGVAQSPRYKIIEKRQSVAFWCNPISGHATLYWYQQILGQGPKLLIQFQNNGVVDDSQLPKDRFSAERLKGVDSTLKIQPAKLEDSAVYLCASSYTSRTDTQYFGPGTRLTVL.

This clone has just a few counts. The rearrangement links TRBV14 to TRBJ2-7; weak D call: TRBD2 (5 bases). Trimming removed 5 bases from V and 0 bases from J, with 11 bases in between. The CDR3 contains 14 residues. Germline CDR1 SGHDN, CDR2 FVKESK. CDR3 bases: TGTGCCAGCAGCTGGACTCACAGCTCCTACGAGCAGTACTTC. Protein sequence: CASSWTHSSYEQYF.

The genes are TRBV4-1 and TRBJ2-1, with D possibly TRBD1 on 6 matching bases. This CDR3 has 13 residues. Germline V gene sequence: CDR1 MGHRA, CDR2 YSYEKL. V was clipped by 4 bases and J by 3 bases, with 7 bases between them. The CDR3 loop reads CASSLDSYNEQFF. The CDR3 DNA sequence: TGCGCCAGCAGCCTGGACAGCTACAATGAGCAGTTCTTC.

The chain has TRBV5-6 and TRBJ2-2; TRBD2 agrees at 8 bases. This CDR3 region has 16 residues. Unmatched junction bases numbered 2, after V lost 1 base and J lost 0 bases. CDR1 is SGHDT, CDR2 YYEEEE, per germline. CDR3 DNA: TGTGCCAGCAGCTTGCCGGGACTAGCGAACACCGGGGAGCTGTTTTTT. This codes for CASSLPGLANTGELFF.

The chain carries TRBV4-1 and TRBJ2-2; D is undetermined. Germline CDR1 MGHRA, CDR2 YSYEKL. This CDR3 is built from 16 residues. Deletions cut 0 bases from V and 1 base from J, with 9 bases between. The CDR3 DNA follows: TGCGCCAGCAGCCAAGACCCACAGAAGAACACCGGGGAGCTGTTTTTT. Translated, it gives CASSQDPQKNTGELFF.

CDR3 protein: CASSQPSSGSYEQYF. CDR3 nucleotide sequence: TGTGCCAGCAGCCAACCCTCTAGCGGGAGCTACGAGCAGTACTTC. This chain connects TRBV4-2 to TRBJ2-7; 10 nucleotides match TRBD2. The CDR3 consists of 15 residues. V lost 2 bases, J lost 3 bases, and 4 bases stayed unmatched. The V gene's germline CDR1 is LGHNA and CDR2 YNFKEQ.

This clone was found once. The V and J genes are TRBV5-1 and TRBJ2-7, with 8 bases lining up with TRBD2. This CDR3 contains 13 residues. With V trimmed by 4 bases and J by 5 bases, 5 bases remained unmatched. Germline CDR1 and CDR2: SGHRS and YFSETQ. This CDR3 reads CASSVGSGNEQYF. The CDR3 DNA reads as TGCGCCAGCAGCGTCGGTAGCGGGAACGAGCAGTACTTC.

The chain is built from TRBV7-2 and TRBJ1-1; D may be TRBD1 (5 bases). This CDR3 is built from 16 residues. Germline assignment: CDR1 SGHTA and CDR2 FQGNSA. Trimming cost V 2 bases and J 4 bases, with 17 bases left between them. CDR3 in amino acids: CASSLYGMGVLTEAFF. The CDR3 region has the DNA TGTGCCAGCAGCTTATATGGCATGGGGGTGCTCACTGAAGCTTTCTTT.